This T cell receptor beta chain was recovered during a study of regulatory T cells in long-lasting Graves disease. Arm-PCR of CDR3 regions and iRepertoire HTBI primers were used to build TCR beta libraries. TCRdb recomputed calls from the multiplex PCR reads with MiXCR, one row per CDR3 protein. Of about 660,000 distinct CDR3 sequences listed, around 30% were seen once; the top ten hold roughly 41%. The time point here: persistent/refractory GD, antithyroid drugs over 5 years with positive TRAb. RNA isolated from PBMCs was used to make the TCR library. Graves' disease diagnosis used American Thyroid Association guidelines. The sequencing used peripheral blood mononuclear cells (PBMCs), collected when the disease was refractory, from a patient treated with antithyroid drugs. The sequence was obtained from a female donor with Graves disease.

CDR3 DNA: TGTGCCAGCAGCTTAGCGGTCCTATACGAGCAGTACTTC. Its protein is CASSLAVLYEQYF. The rearrangement joins TRBV7-2 to TRBJ2-7; D ambiguous. This CDR3 has 13 amino acids. V was trimmed by 0 bases and J by 4 bases, leaving 7 bases between them. Germline V lookup: CDR1 SGHTA, CDR2 FQGNSA.